A single sample is the source of the 22 T cell receptor beta chains below, sequenced in a study of T cells in Graves' hyperthyroidism and ophthalmopathy. TCR beta CDR3 regions were amplified from RNA. Using the HTBI primer set, a first-round RT-PCR was run on the TCR CDR3. TCRdb passed the multiplex PCR reads through MiXCR, listing each CDR3 protein once. The sample lists about 570,000 distinct CDR3 sequences, about 43% occurring once. Sample: peripheral blood or thyroid tissue (not recorded which). All receptors derive from an adult woman with Graves' disease, either hyperthyroidism or ophthalmopathy (not recorded which).

The chain is built from TRBV25-1 and TRBJ2-5; D possibly uses TRBD1 or TRBD2 (5 bases each). CDR1 is MGHDK, CDR2 SYGVNS, per germline. The CDR3 spans 13 residues. V was clipped by 6 bases and J by 0 bases, with 8 bases between them. CDR3 nucleotide sequence: TGTGCCAGCAGGGGACCCTACCAAGAGACCCAGTACTTC. Translating gives CASRGPYQETQYF.

This clonotype was detected ten times or more. The CDR3 spells CASSIGGSGANVLTF. The CDR3, as DNA: TGTGCCAGTAGTATCGGGGGATCTGGGGCCAACGTCCTGACTTTC. The chain joins TRBV19 to TRBJ2-6; perhaps TRBD2 as D (6 bases). This CDR3 comprises 15 residues. V lost 3 bases, J lost 1 base, and 7 bases lay in between. Per germline, CDR1 LNHDA and CDR2 SQIVND (reference sequence).

The chain recombines TRBV7-8 with TRBJ1-4, with D tentatively TRBD1 (5 bases). The CDR3 totals 19 residues. The V gene lost 5 bases and the J gene lost 0 bases, with 22 bases spanning the gap. Germline CDR1 and CDR2: SGHVS and FQNEAQ. CDR3 sequence: CASSQRTSGTSATNEKLFF. The CDR3 nucleotides are TGTGCCAGCAGCCAAAGAACTAGCGGGACTTCTGCAACTAATGAAAAACTGTTTTTT.

The chain joins TRBV7-9 to TRBJ1-6; 7 bases match TRBD1. Germline lookup yields CDR1 SEHNR and CDR2 FQNEAQ (reference sequence). The CDR3 runs 12 residues. Unmatched junction bases numbered 8, after V lost 5 bases and J lost 16 bases. The CDR3 bases are TGTGCCAGCAGCGAACCGGGACAGTCTCTCCACTTT. Its translation: CASSEPGQSLHF.

This clonotype appeared many times. The J gene is TRBJ2-7, the V gene TRBV14; 7 nucleotides line up with TRBD1. The ends lost 4 bases at V and 3 bases at J; junction bases unmatched: 15. The germline V gene has CDR1 SGHDN and CDR2 FVKESK. CDR3 size: 17 residues. CDR3 sequence reads: CASSPRDSWGEGYEQYF. DNA for the CDR3: TGTGCCAGCAGCCCACGGGACAGCTGGGGAGAGGGCTACGAGCAGTACTTC.

This clonotype has at least ten counts. This chain links TRBV6-1 with TRBJ1-5; D unresolved. CDR3 length: 14 amino acids. Trimming removed 8 bases at V and 0 bases at J, with 11 bases between. The germline CDR1 and CDR2 sequences are MNHNS and SASEGT. The CDR3 coding sequence is TGTGCCAGCCTCCGCAGGAATAGCAATCAGCCCCAGCATTTT. Translated, it gives CASLRRNSNQPQHF.

This clonotype came up many times. The rearrangement links TRBV7-9 to TRBJ2-7; weak D call: TRBD1 (6 bases). Germline V gene data show CDR1 as SEHNR and CDR2 as FQNEAQ (reference sequence). Trimming pared 1 base from V and 6 bases from J, leaving 16 bases between. This CDR3 spans 15 amino acids. The CDR3: CASSLGTAHGREQYF. The CDR3 DNA is TGTGCCAGCAGCTTAGGGACAGCACACGGTCGCGAGCAGTACTTC.

This chain joins TRBV9 and TRBJ1-4, with D possibly TRBD1 on 5 matching bases. CDR1 SGDLS and CDR2 YYNGEE come from the germline V gene. Trimming shortened V by 9 bases and J by 7 bases, and 19 bases separated the two germline ends. This CDR3 spans 14 amino acids. The CDR3: CATGGGDLGEKLFF. The CDR3 coding sequence is TGTGCCACCGGAGGAGGGGACTTGGGTGAAAAACTGTTTTTT.

The chain couples TRBV9 to TRBJ1-4, with D possibly matching TRBD1 (5 bases). Germline CDR1 SGDLS, CDR2 YYNGEE. V lost 2 bases, J lost 12 bases, and 17 bases lay in between. The CDR3 runs to 14 residues. The CDR3 loop is CASSVRGGFGELFF. The CDR3 nucleotides read TGTGCCAGCAGCGTTCGCGGGGGTTTCGGGGAACTGTTTTTT.

This clonotype was seen repeatedly, ten times or more. The V call is TRBV11-2, the J call TRBJ1-5; tentatively, D is TRBD1 (6 bases). The V and J ends lost 4 bases and 5 bases respectively, with 12 bases between them. The CDR3 is 14 amino acids. Germline values: CDR1 SGHAT, CDR2 FQNNGV. The CDR3 sequence: CASSSLGGHQPQHF. The CDR3 DNA follows: TGTGCCAGCAGCTCCTTGGGGGGGCATCAGCCCCAGCATTTT.

This clonotype was picked up one time. V and J are TRBV2 and TRBJ1-2; 7 bases align to TRBD1. The CDR3 sequence is 16 residues long. The germline gives CDR1 SNHLY, CDR2 FYNNEI. V dropped 4 bases and J dropped 1; count of bases not matched to a gene: 9. DNA for the CDR3: TGTGCCAGCAGTGGCCCTGCGGGACAGATTAACTATGGCTACACCTTC. Translating gives CASSGPAGQINYGYTF.

The rearrangement links TRBV29-1 to TRBJ1-1; D unresolved. Trimming cost V 8 bases and J 7 bases, with 11 bases left between them. Per germline, CDR1 SQVTM and CDR2 ANQGSEA. The CDR3 is 10 residues long. The CDR3 protein is CSSPRGEAFF. The CDR3 nucleotides are TGCAGCTCACCACGGGGTGAAGCTTTCTTT.

A remark on this clonotype: Here the CDR3 omits its conserved ending phenylalanine or tryptophan, so a read error is the likely source. This sequence joins TRBV10-3 and TRBJ1-1, with a tentative D call TRBD1 (5 bases). Germline V CDR1 and CDR2: ENHRY, SYGVKD. The CDR3 totals 11 residues. The CDR3 DNA reads TGCGCCATCTGGGACTCGGGGTTAGCTTTCCTT. Protein sequence: CAIWDSGLAFL.

This clonotype was seen at least ten times. The gene calls are TRBV5-5 and TRBJ1-2; tentative D call: TRBD1 (6 bases). Germline loops: CDR1 SGHKS, CDR2 YYEKEE (reference sequence). CDR3 length: 14 amino acids. Trimming left V 3 bases short and J 4 bases short, with 13 bases between. CDR3 residues: CASSSYREGYGYTF. CDR3 DNA: TGTGCCAGCAGCTCTTACAGGGAGGGCTATGGCTACACCTTC.

This rearrangement joins TRBV5-5 to TRBJ1-1; D not resolved. This CDR3 comprises 15 residues. Germline assignment: CDR1 SGHKS and CDR2 YYEKEE (reference sequence). V gave up 4 bases and J gave up 0 bases, with 13 bases separating them. The CDR3 DNA reads as TGTGCCAGCAGCGTAACTAAAGCCTTGAACACTGAAGCTTTCTTT. Translating gives CASSVTKALNTEAFF.

This clonotype was counted at least ten times. This chain uses TRBV28 with TRBJ1-1; no definite D call. V lost 1 base and J lost 5, with 8 bases in between. The germline V gene has CDR1 MDHEN and CDR2 SYDVKM. This CDR3 is 13 amino acids long. For the CDR3, the DNA is TGTGCCAGCAGTTTATACGTGAGGACTGAAGCTTTCTTT. It yields the protein CASSLYVRTEAFF.

As regards this clonotype: One end of the junction fails to match germline, which may point to a read error. This chain connects TRBV10-3 to TRBJ2-7; 7 positions match TRBD2. The CDR3 contains 14 residues. Germline V gene sequence: CDR1 ENHRY, CDR2 SYGVKD. In DNA form, the CDR3 reads TGTGCCAGCAGTTCATTAGCGAGCGGGGACGAGCAGTACTTC. As protein: CASSSLASGDEQYF.

This clonotype occurred a few times. V usage is TRBV15 and J usage is TRBJ1-2; tentative D call: TRBD1 (6 bases). The CDR3 is 15 amino acids. Trimming pared 1 base from V and 3 bases from J, leaving 12 bases between. Germline V gives CDR1 LNHNV, CDR2 YYDKDF (reference sequence). The CDR3 reads CATSRGRGSDYGYTF. CDR3 sequence (DNA): TGTGCCACCAGCAGAGGCAGGGGCTCAGACTATGGCTACACCTTC. Together with reference TRBV15 and TRBJ1-2, the CDR3 gives the full variable domain: DAMVIQNPRYQVTQFGKPVTLSCSQTLNHNVMYWYQQKSSQAPKLLFHYYDKDFNNEADTPDNFQSRRPNTSFCFLDIRSPGLGDTAMYLCATSRGRGSDYGYTFGSGTRLTVV.

This clonotype was seen a handful of times. The chain uses TRBV20-1 and TRBJ2-5; 9 bases fit TRBD1. CDR1 is DFQATT and CDR2 is SNEGSKA in the germline V gene (reference sequence). The CDR3 runs to 13 residues. V trimming: 5 bases; J trimming: 2 bases; junction bases outside the gene matches: 3. The CDR3 loop reads CSALDRGQETQYF. The CDR3 nucleotides read TGCAGTGCTTTGGACAGGGGTCAAGAGACCCAGTACTTC.

This clonotype was detected a few times. V gene TRBV7-9 combines with J gene TRBJ1-2; D is uncertain. CDR3 size: 14 residues. Trimming removed 3 bases from V and 12 bases from J, with 20 bases in between. Germline V gene lookup returns CDR1 SEHNR and CDR2 FQNEAQ (reference sequence). In DNA form, the CDR3 reads TGTGCCAGCAGCTTTTTCCTCCCAAACTCTGGAAACACCTTC. Translated: CASSFFLPNSGNTF.

The gene calls are TRBV10-2 and TRBJ1-1; the match to TRBD1 covers 9 bases. The CDR3 sequence is 12 residues long. The V gene end was trimmed by 10 bases and the J gene end by 11 bases; junction bases not matched to a gene: 11. Germline V gene lookup returns CDR1 WSHSY and CDR2 SAAADI. The CDR3 here is CATRDRASRAFF. DNA for the CDR3: TGCGCCACCCGGGACAGGGCTAGTCGGGCTTTCTTT.

The chain uses TRBV18 and TRBJ1-6, with D possibly matching TRBD1 (6 bases). V was pared by 1 base and J by 5 bases, with 15 bases between. The CDR3 has 17 amino acids. Germline V gene sequence: CDR1 KGHSH, CDR2 LQKENI. The CDR3 bases are TGTGCCAGCTCACCACGGGGACACACGAAGGATAATTCACCCCTCCACTTT. Translation gives CASSPRGHTKDNSPLHF.